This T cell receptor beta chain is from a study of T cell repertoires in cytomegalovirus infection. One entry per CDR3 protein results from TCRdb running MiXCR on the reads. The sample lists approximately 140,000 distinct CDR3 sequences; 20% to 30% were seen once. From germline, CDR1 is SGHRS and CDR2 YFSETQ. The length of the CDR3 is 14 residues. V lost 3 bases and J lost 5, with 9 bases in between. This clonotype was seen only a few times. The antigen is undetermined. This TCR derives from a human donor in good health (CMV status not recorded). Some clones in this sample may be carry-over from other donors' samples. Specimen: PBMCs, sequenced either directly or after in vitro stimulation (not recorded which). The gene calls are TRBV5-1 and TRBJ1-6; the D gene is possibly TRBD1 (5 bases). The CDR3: CASSYQGDNSPLHF. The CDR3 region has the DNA TGCGCCAGCAGCTACCAGGGAGATAATTCACCCCTCCACTTT. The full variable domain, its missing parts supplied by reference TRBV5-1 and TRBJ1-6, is KAGVTQTPRYLIKTRGQQVTLSCSPISGHRSVSWYQQTPGQGLQFLFEYFSETQRNKGNFPGRFSGRQFSNSRSEMNVSTLELGDSALYLCASSYQGDNSPLHFGNGTRLTVT.